This T cell receptor (beta chain) was identified during a study of blood T cell repertoires in COVID-19. The V gene's germline CDR1 is MDHEN and CDR2 SYDVKM. The CDR3 length is 16 residues. Sequenced by immunoSEQ multiplex PCR; TCRdb stores in-frame clones only, minus some. The repertoire includes about 59,000 clones, more than 60% of them detected once, and less than 20% sits in the top ten. Points on this clone: A read error may account for a junction end that differs from germline.

The sequence came from a woman aged 45-59 years with active or convalescent COVID-19. This rearrangement joins TRBV28 to TRBJ1-6, with D unresolved. Sequencing used peripheral blood. CDR3 amino acids: CASSKFSGSINSLLHF. In DNA, the CDR3 is TGTGCCAGCAGTAAATTTTCAGGATCGATTAATTCACTCCTCCACTTT.